This TCR beta chain was recorded in a study of blood T cell repertoires in COVID-19. Study processing details: The authors estimated nucleated cell counts from reference gene primer amplification. The method was immunoSEQ multiplex PCR; TCRdb's version includes in-frame clones alone and lacks a portion of them. V and J calls and clone size are as listed in that table; D and trimming were resolved from the DNA. This sample carries roughly 52,000 clones, 86% of them seen once, and the ten largest clones take 20% to 25%. The CDR3 has 15 residues. The germline V and J ends were trimmed by 8 bases and 5 bases, with 18 bases remaining between them. Germline assignment: CDR1 MNHEY and CDR2 SVGAGI.

The J gene is TRBJ1-4, the V gene TRBV6-5; D perhaps matches TRBD1 (6 bases). The source is a woman at least 80 years old with acute or convalescent COVID-19. Sequenced: peripheral blood. As DNA, the CDR3 is TGTGCCAGCCACCTATCGGGGGGCCTCAATGAAAAACTGTTTTTT. It specifies CASHLSGGLNEKLFF.